This T cell receptor (beta chain) was retrieved from a study of cytotoxic CD8 clonotypes in ibrutinib-treated CLL. Looking at the study overall: Patients: some eleven relapsed/refractory, some 15 treatment-naive, roughly 17 IGHV unmutated.

From germline, CDR1 is SGHVS and CDR2 FQNEAQ. V gave up 5 bases and J gave up 5 bases; unmatched junction bases: 5. The CDR3 has 15 residues. Target depth was 1 in 200,000 to 1 in 1 million T cells, about 10x per clonotype. The repertoire was sequenced with immunoSEQ multiplex PCR; TCRdb's copy has only in-frame clones and lacks some. The top ten clones hold roughly 6.8% of a sample with 300,000 to 400,000 clones, over 55% of them seen once. The chain links TRBV7-8 to TRBJ1-5; TRBD1 matches 11 bases. Source: PBMCs, taken after 36 months of ibrutinib treatment. This clonotype originated in a human donor with chronic lymphocytic leukemia. The CDR3 region is CASSPTDRGHQPQHF. The DNA for the CDR3 is TGTGCCAGCAGCCCGACGGACAGGGGGCATCAGCCCCAGCATTTT.